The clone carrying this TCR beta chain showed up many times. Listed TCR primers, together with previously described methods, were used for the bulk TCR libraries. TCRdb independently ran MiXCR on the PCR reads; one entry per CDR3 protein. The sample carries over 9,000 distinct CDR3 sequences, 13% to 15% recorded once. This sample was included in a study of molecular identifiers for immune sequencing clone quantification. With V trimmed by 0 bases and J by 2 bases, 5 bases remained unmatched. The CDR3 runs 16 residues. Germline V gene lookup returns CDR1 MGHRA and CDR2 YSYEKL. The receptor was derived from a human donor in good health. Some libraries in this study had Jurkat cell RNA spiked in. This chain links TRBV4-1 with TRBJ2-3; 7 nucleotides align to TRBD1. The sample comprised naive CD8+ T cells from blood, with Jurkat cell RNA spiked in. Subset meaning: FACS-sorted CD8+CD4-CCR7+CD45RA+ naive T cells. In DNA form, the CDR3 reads TGCGCCAGCAGCCAAGATGAAGGGGGCCCCACAGATACGCAGTATTTT. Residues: CASSQDEGGPTDTQYF.